This paragraph covers one T cell receptor beta chain sequence. Its antigen remains unidentified. PCR involved 60 Vbeta and 13 Jbeta primers. Profiling relied on immunoSEQ multiplex PCR, and the TCRdb table lists in-frame clones only, not all of them. The sample records around 150,000 clones, approximately 83% being singletons. The sample is drawn from a study of cytomegalovirus exposure and HLA in healthy donors. Background on the study: Unique TCR beta sequences numbering over 100 million came from 150 million to 200 million T cells in an earlier analysis.

The study's findings and limits: There were some 150 TCR beta chains listed as cytomegalovirus-associated. Earlier analysis looked at TCR beta V segments, and most were productive about 87% or about 30% of the time. There was a cluster of highly shared sequence variants that was likely a sequencing artifact.

The sequence derives from a woman aged 40 to 49 in good health and CMV-seronegative. Sequencing input: PBMCs.

The CDR3 loop reads CSVVRGQGNTEAFF. DNA of the CDR3: TGCAGCGTGGTGAGGGGACAGGGGAACACTGAAGCTTTCTTT. The chain recombines TRBV29-1 with TRBJ1-1; TRBD1 matches at 9 bases. The germline CDR1 and CDR2 sequences are SQVTM and ANQGSEA. The CDR3 is 14 residues long. V was pared by 6 bases and J by 1 base, with 6 bases of the junction left unmatched.